This TCR beta chain was captured in a study of T-cell reconstitution after alpha-beta-depleted transplantation in children. For TCRbeta, the library was prepared with unique molecular identifiers. Each CDR3 protein is one row after TCRdb ran MiXCR on the PCR reads. Of almost 500,000 distinct CDR3 sequences in the sample, around 13% were seen once. CDR1 is SGHKS and CDR2 is YYEKEE in the germline V gene (reference sequence). Trimming removed 0 bases from V and 5 bases from J; junction bases left unmatched: 9. CDR3 size: 17 residues. The chain carries TRBV5-5 and TRBJ2-7, with TRBD1 matching 12 bases. The source material was PBMCs from the stem cell graft donor, sampled from the stem cell graft. The TCR comes from a human donor who donated a stem cell graft to a child with combined immunodeficiency. The CDR3 nucleotides read TGTGCCAGCAGCTTGGACGCGGGACAGGGGGCGCTCAACGAGCAGTACTTC. Translated, it gives CASSLDAGQGALNEQYF.